This T cell receptor beta chain emerged from a study of T cell changes during pregnancy in multiple sclerosis. Assay: immunoSEQ multiplex PCR; the TCRdb copy retains only in-frame clones and omits some. The table records roughly 48,000 clones, 85% to 95% of them present only once. The starting material was CD4+ T cells from peripheral blood mononuclear cells, obtained in the first trimester of pregnancy. The clonotype comes from a female donor with multiple sclerosis, enrolled in a pregnancy study.

The CDR3 reads CASSIPVGGTNYGYTF. CDR3 coding DNA: TGTGCCAGTAGTATCCCTGTGGGAGGGACTAACTATGGCTACACCTTC. The gene calls are TRBV19 and TRBJ1-2, with unresolved D. In germline, CDR1 is LNHDA, CDR2 SQIVND (reference sequence). The CDR3 totals 16 residues. Trimming shortened V by 3 bases and J by 0 bases, and 14 bases separated the two germline ends. The full variable domain, rest sourced from reference TRBV19 and TRBJ1-2, is DGGITQSPKYLFRKEGQNVTLSCEQNLNHDAMYWYRQDPGQGLRLIYYSQIVNDFQKGDIAEGYSVSREKKESFPLTVTSAQKNPTAFYLCASSIPVGGTNYGYTFGSGTRLTVV.